The following is a T cell receptor beta chain sequence with its context. These data belong to a study of blood T cells in healthy people across ages. A J-beta primer mix and a sample-barcoded 5' primer were used in a second PCR of roughly 7 to 12 cycles. From the 5' RACE reads, TCRdb called clonotypes with MiXCR, one entry per CDR3 protein. The data show hundreds of thousands of distinct CDR3 sequences, under 45% seen once. The sample comprised blood. This sequence was found in a man aged 55 to 70 in good health.

In nucleotides, the CDR3 is TGCGCCAGCAGCTCTCGGCCAAGGACTGCACAGCCCTACGAGCAGTACTTC. Translating it yields CASSSRPRTAQPYEQYF. This chain joins TRBV5-1 and TRBJ2-7; D may be TRBD2 (5 bases). The CDR3 spans 17 residues. The ends were cut back, 3 bases at V and 2 bases at J, with 21 bases in the middle. The germline gives CDR1 SGHRS, CDR2 YFSETQ.